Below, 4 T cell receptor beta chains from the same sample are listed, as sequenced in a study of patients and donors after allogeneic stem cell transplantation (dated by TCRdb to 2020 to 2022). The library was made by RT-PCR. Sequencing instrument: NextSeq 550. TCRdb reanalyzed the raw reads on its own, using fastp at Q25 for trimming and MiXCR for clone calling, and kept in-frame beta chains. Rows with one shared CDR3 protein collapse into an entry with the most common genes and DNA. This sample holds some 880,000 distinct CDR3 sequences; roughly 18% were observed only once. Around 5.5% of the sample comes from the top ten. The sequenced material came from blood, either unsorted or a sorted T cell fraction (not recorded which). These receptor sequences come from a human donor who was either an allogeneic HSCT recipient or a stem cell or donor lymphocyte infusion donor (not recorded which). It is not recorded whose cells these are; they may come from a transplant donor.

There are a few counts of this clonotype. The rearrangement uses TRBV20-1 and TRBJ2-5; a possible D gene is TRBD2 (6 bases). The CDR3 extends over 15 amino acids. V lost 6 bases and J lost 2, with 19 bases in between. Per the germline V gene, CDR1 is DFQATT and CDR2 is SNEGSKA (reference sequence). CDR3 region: CSATLETSAQETQYF. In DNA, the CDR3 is TGCAGTGCAACCTTAGAGACTAGTGCTCAAGAGACCCAGTACTTC.

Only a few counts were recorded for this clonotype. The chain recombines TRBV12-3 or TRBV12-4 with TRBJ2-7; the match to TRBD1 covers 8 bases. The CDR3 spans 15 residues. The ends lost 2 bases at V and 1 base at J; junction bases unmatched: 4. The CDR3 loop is CASSLTDRESYEQYF. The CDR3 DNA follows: TGTGCCAGCAGTTTAACGGACAGGGAATCCTACGAGCAGTACTTC.

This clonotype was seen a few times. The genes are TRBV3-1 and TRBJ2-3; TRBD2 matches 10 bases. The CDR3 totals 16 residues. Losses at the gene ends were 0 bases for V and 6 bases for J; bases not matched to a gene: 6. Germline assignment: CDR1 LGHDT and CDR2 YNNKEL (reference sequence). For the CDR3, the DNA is TGTGCCAGCAGCCAAGACCCTAGCGGGGGCGGTGATACGCAGTATTTT. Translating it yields CASSQDPSGGGDTQYF.

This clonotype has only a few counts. The CDR3 coding sequence is TGCAATCCTGAACTACCTGGGAATGAGCAGTTCTTC. Protein: CNPELPGNEQFF. This sequence joins TRBV20-1 and TRBJ2-1, with unresolved D. The germline V gene has CDR1 DFQATT and CDR2 SNEGSKA (reference sequence). The CDR3 length is 12 residues.